Each of the 29 T cell receptor beta chains below was sequenced from the same sample in a study of early T cells in non-severe SARS-CoV-2 infection. Via MiXCR, TCRdb re-called the 5' RACE reads, giving one row per CDR3 protein. In the table there are tens of thousands of distinct CDR3 sequences, under 15% of which are singletons. Sequenced input: whole blood. Every receptor here comes from an adult who was a healthcare worker with PCR-confirmed SARS-CoV-2 infection or an uninfected control (not recorded which).

In this sample, this clonotype turned up many times. The chain joins TRBV20-1 to TRBJ2-3, with TRBD1 matching 11 bases. J was trimmed by 0 bases and V by 4 bases; bases with no gene match: 6. The CDR3 sequence is 16 residues long. The germline V gene has CDR1 DFQATT and CDR2 SNEGSKA (reference sequence). In DNA form, the CDR3 reads TGCAGTGCTACGGGACAGGGGGATTTTAGCACAGATACGCAGTATTTT. Protein product: CSATGQGDFSTDTQYF.

This chain uses TRBV7-2 with TRBJ2-2; D is undetermined. Germline V gene data show CDR1 as SGHTA and CDR2 as FQGNSA. V gave up 1 base and J gave up 4 bases, with 4 bases separating them. The CDR3 sequence is 13 residues long. The CDR3: CASSLDFTGELFF. DNA for the CDR3: TGTGCCAGCAGCTTAGACTTCACCGGGGAGCTGTTTTTT.

This clonotype was seen ten or more times. The genes are TRBV3-1 and TRBJ2-5, with 12 bases matching TRBD1. CDR1 is LGHDT and CDR2 is YNNKEL in the germline V gene (reference sequence). The V gene end was trimmed by 3 bases and the J gene end by 0 bases; junction bases not matched to a gene: 8. The CDR3 has 18 residues. The DNA for the CDR3 is TGTGCCAGCAGCCACCCGGGACAGGGGGCTACGTACCAAGAGACCCAGTACTTC. This sequence encodes CASSHPGQGATYQETQYF.

This clonotype came up a few times. The chain couples TRBV20-1 to TRBJ2-1; D gene uncertain. This CDR3 region has 15 residues. The ends were cut back, 5 bases at V and 2 bases at J, with 16 bases in the middle. In germline, CDR1 is DFQATT, CDR2 SNEGSKA (reference sequence). CDR3 nucleotide sequence: TGCAGTGCTCGTAGACTTGGGAACGCCTACAATGAGCAGTTCTTC. Protein sequence: CSARRLGNAYNEQFF.

The chain joins TRBV2 to TRBJ1-1; no definite D call. The CDR3 is 14 residues long. In germline, CDR1 is SNHLY, CDR2 FYNNEI. Trimming stripped 4 bases from V and 2 bases from J, with 11 bases between. CDR3 in DNA: TGTGCCAGCAGTGGGGATATTTCCAACACTGAAGCTTTCTTT. Protein: CASSGDISNTEAFF.

The sample holds many counts of this clonotype. The chain joins TRBV7-9 to TRBJ1-6, with D perhaps matching TRBD1 (6 bases). Germline assignment: CDR1 SEHNR and CDR2 FQNEAQ (reference sequence). The CDR3 loop spans 11 amino acids. V lost 10 bases and J lost 10, with 11 bases in between. CDR3 nucleotide sequence: TGTGCCACCGAAGGGGGGTCACCCCTCCACTTT. It yields the protein CATEGGSPLHF.

This clonotype was detected ten times or more. The J gene is TRBJ2-4, the V gene TRBV5-1, with TRBD1 matching 8 bases. Germline V gives CDR1 SGHRS, CDR2 YFSETQ. This CDR3 is 16 amino acids long. V gave up 0 bases and J gave up 4 bases; unmatched junction bases: 6. CDR3 coding DNA: TGCGCCAGCAGCTTGGGATCAGGGGGCACTAAAAACATTCAGTACTTC. It translates to CASSLGSGGTKNIQYF.

The chain combines TRBV3-1 with TRBJ2-7, with 10 bases aligning to TRBD2. Trimming took 4 bases from V and 2 from J; bases not matched to a gene: 2. This CDR3 has 14 amino acids. Germline V gives CDR1 LGHDT, CDR2 YNNKEL (reference sequence). The CDR3 DNA reads TGTGCCAGCAGCCTTCTAGCGGGAGCCTACGAGCAGTACTTC. Its protein is CASSLLAGAYEQYF.

The chain combines TRBV6-5 with TRBJ2-3, with D possibly being TRBD2 (6 bases). The CDR3 has 13 residues. The ends were cut back, 6 bases at V and 4 bases at J, with 11 bases in the middle. Germline V gives CDR1 MNHEY, CDR2 SVGAGI. DNA of the CDR3: TGTGCCAGCAGACCCCCGGGGGCAGATACGCAGTATTTT. This sequence encodes CASRPPGADTQYF.

This clonotype was recorded at least ten times. The V call is TRBV28, the J call TRBJ1-2; maybe TRBD1 (5 bases). V shed 3 bases and J shed 4 bases, with 21 bases lying between them. The germline V gene encodes CDR1 MDHEN and CDR2 SYDVKM. The CDR3 length is 17 residues. CDR3 sequence: CASSLSQGKGPLYGYTF. In nucleotides, the CDR3 is TGTGCCAGCAGTTTGTCCCAGGGCAAGGGGCCCCTCTATGGCTACACCTTC.

This clonotype was observed a handful of times. The chain uses TRBV5-1 and TRBJ1-2; no firm D call. V was shortened by 5 bases and J by 4 bases, with 6 bases between the two germline ends. CDR1 and CDR2 from the germline V gene are SGHRS and YFSETQ. The length of the CDR3 is 11 residues. CDR3 sequence (DNA): TGCGCCAGCAGGGACGGCTATGGCTACACCTTC. Amino acids: CASRDGYGYTF.

V and J are TRBV20-1 and TRBJ2-3, with 8 bases fitting TRBD2. Losses at the gene ends were 5 bases for V and 0 bases for J; bases not matched to a gene: 7. The V gene's germline CDR1 is DFQATT and CDR2 SNEGSKA (reference sequence). This CDR3 has 15 residues. The CDR3 region has the DNA TGCAGTGCTCTAAGCGGGGGCGGAAGCACAGATACGCAGTATTTT. Translating gives CSALSGGGSTDTQYF.

This clonotype has only a few counts. V usage is TRBV29-1 and J usage is TRBJ1-1; tentative D call: TRBD1 (5 bases). The CDR3 consists of 13 residues. CDR1 and CDR2 (germline): SQVTM, ANQGSEA. Trimming pared 4 bases from V and 5 bases from J, leaving 14 bases between. CDR3 nucleotides: TGCAGCGTTGGAAAACCAGGGATTACTGAAGCTTTCTTT. This sequence encodes CSVGKPGITEAFF. Drawing the rest from reference TRBV29-1 and TRBJ1-1, the complete variable domain is SAVISQKPSRDICQRGTSLTIQCQVDSQVTMMFWYRQQPGQSLTLIATANQGSEATYESGFVIDKFPISRPNLTFSTLTVSNMSPEDSSIYLCSVGKPGITEAFFGQGTRLTVV.

In this sample, this clonotype turned up many times. The chain combines TRBV5-1 with TRBJ2-3, with D maybe TRBD2 (6 bases). Germline V lookup: CDR1 SGHRS, CDR2 YFSETQ. The length of the CDR3 is 15 residues. Trimming removed 0 bases from V and 3 bases from J, with 11 bases in between. This CDR3 is CASSLGLSGTDTQYF. The CDR3 DNA reads as TGCGCCAGCAGCTTGGGACTAAGCGGGACAGATACGCAGTATTTT.

The V and J genes are TRBV12-3 or TRBV12-4 and TRBJ2-7; tentative D call: TRBD2 (5 bases). V gave up 3 bases and J gave up 5 bases, with 11 bases separating them. The CDR3 extends over 13 amino acids. For the CDR3, the DNA is TGTGCCAGCAGTTTCTCTAGCACCGACGAGCAGTACTTC. Translated: CASSFSSTDEQYF.

The gene calls are TRBV28 and TRBJ2-1; 12 nucleotides align to TRBD2. The CDR3 has 15 amino acids. Germline assignment: CDR1 MDHEN and CDR2 SYDVKM. The V and J ends lost 4 bases and 8 bases, in that order; junction bases with no gene match: 6. The CDR3 DNA is TGTGCCAGCAGTTCCGGACTAGCGGGATTCGATGAGCAGTTCTTC. It codes for CASSSGLAGFDEQFF. The whole variable domain, filled in from reference TRBV28 and TRBJ2-1, reads DVKVTQSSRYLVKRTGEKVFLECVQDMDHENMFWYRQDPGLGLRLIYFSYDVKMKEKGDIPEGYSVSREKKERFSLILESASTNQTSMYLCASSSGLAGFDEQFFGPGTRLTVL.

The rearrangement links TRBV18 to TRBJ2-1, with TRBD2 matching over 10 bases. V lost 0 bases to trimming and J lost 5 bases; unmatched junction nucleotides: 7. Germline V gene data show CDR1 as KGHSH and CDR2 as LQKENI. The CDR3 spans 17 residues. DNA for the CDR3: TGTGCCAGCTCACCACCCAGAACTAGCGGGGAGCACAATGAGCAGTTCTTC. The encoded protein is CASSPPRTSGEHNEQFF. The full variable domain, with the rest looked up from reference TRBV18 and TRBJ2-1, is NAGVMQNPRHLVRRRGQEARLRCSPMKGHSHVYWYRQLPEEGLKFMVYLQKENIIDESGMPKERFSAEFPKEGPSILRIQQVVRGDSAAYFCASSPPRTSGEHNEQFFGPGTRLTVL.

This clonotype has more than one count but fewer than ten. The chain couples TRBV5-4 to TRBJ2-7; D assignment may be TRBD1 or TRBD2 (6 bases each). V was shortened by 4 bases and J by 1 base, with 21 bases between the two germline ends. The CDR3 runs 17 residues. Germline V gene sequence: CDR1 SGHNT, CDR2 YYREEE (reference sequence). CDR3 protein: CASSPGGGGGGSYEQYF. In nucleotides, the CDR3 is TGTGCCAGCAGCCCAGGTGGTGGAGGGGGAGGTTCCTACGAGCAGTACTTC.

This chain connects TRBV11-2 to TRBJ2-1, with 9 nucleotides matching TRBD1. Germline CDR1 reads SGHAT; CDR2 reads FQNNGV. Trimming cost V 1 base and J 4 bases; bases outside gene matches: 5. This CDR3 region has 16 residues. The CDR3 region is CASSLVWTGVYNEQFF. CDR3 DNA: TGTGCCAGCAGCTTAGTATGGACAGGGGTTTACAATGAGCAGTTCTTC.

This clonotype was counted between two and nine times. CDR3 DNA sequence: TGTGCCAGCGGAGGGACAGGGGCCAAAAACATTCAGTACTTC. Encoded protein: CASGGTGAKNIQYF. V usage is TRBV6-6 and J usage is TRBJ2-4; 9 positions agree with TRBD1. CDR1 MNHNY and CDR2 SVGAGI come from the germline V gene (reference sequence). V was pared by 8 bases and J by 1 base, with 3 bases of the junction left unmatched. This CDR3 contains 14 residues.

The sample holds a few counts of this clonotype. The chain couples TRBV28 to TRBJ2-7; D might be TRBD2 (5 bases). In germline, CDR1 is MDHEN, CDR2 SYDVKM. The CDR3 loop spans 13 amino acids. V gave up 8 bases and J gave up 2 bases, with 13 bases separating them. The CDR3 is CASGGSLTYEQYF. Here the CDR3 DNA reads TGTGCCAGCGGAGGCAGCCTAACCTACGAGCAGTACTTC. Full variable domain (missing parts from reference TRBV28 and TRBJ2-7): DVKVTQSSRYLVKRTGEKVFLECVQDMDHENMFWYRQDPGLGLRLIYFSYDVKMKEKGDIPEGYSVSREKKERFSLILESASTNQTSMYLCASGGSLTYEQYFGPGTRLTVT.

Concerning this clonotype itself: It may be a read error: a sequence one base away is much more abundant. The chain combines TRBV7-9 with TRBJ2-5; maybe TRBD1 (6 bases). The CDR3 spans 15 residues. Germline CDR1 and CDR2: SEHNR and FQNEAQ (reference sequence). The CDR3 loop reads CVSSPGAVGQETQYF. The CDR3 DNA follows: TGTGTCAGCAGCCCAGGGGCGGTGGGGCAAGAGACCCAGTACTTC.

This clonotype was counted between two and nine times. This sequence joins TRBV7-2 and TRBJ2-7, with TRBD1 matching over 9 bases. CDR1 and CDR2 from the germline V gene are SGHTA and FQGNSA. J lost 2 bases, V lost 1 base, and 9 bases had no gene match. This CDR3 contains 17 residues. CDR3 nucleotide sequence: TGTGCCAGCAGCTTAGTTGCTGGGACAGGGCCTACCTACGAGCAGTACTTC. As protein: CASSLVAGTGPTYEQYF.

The chain combines TRBV20-1 with TRBJ2-7; tentatively, D is TRBD2 (5 bases). The CDR3 is 13 amino acids. The germline V and J ends were trimmed by 5 bases and 4 bases, with 15 bases remaining between them. The V gene's germline CDR1 is DFQATT and CDR2 SNEGSKA (reference sequence). The CDR3 spells CSARGLDEYEQYF. As DNA, the CDR3 is TGCAGTGCTCGGGGTCTAGACGAATACGAGCAGTACTTC.

This clonotype has only a few counts. This sequence joins TRBV3-1 and TRBJ1-1; D perhaps matches TRBD1 (5 bases). V lost 4 bases and J 0 bases, leaving 15 bases between the germline ends. The CDR3 is 16 amino acids. The V gene's germline CDR1 is LGHDT and CDR2 YNNKEL (reference sequence). DNA for the CDR3: TGTGCCAGCAGCCGTATTGGCGGGACCCTGAACACTGAAGCTTTCTTT. Translating it yields CASSRIGGTLNTEAFF.

This clonotype appeared many times. The rearrangement links TRBV28 to TRBJ1-1; D is undetermined. The germline V gene encodes CDR1 MDHEN and CDR2 SYDVKM. This CDR3 contains 15 residues. The V end lost 1 base, the J end lost 5 bases, and 14 bases lay between the germline ends. CDR3 sequence (DNA): TGTGCCAGCAGTTTATACCCGGACTCGAGGACTGAAGCTTTCTTT. Translated: CASSLYPDSRTEAFF.

This clonotype turned up a few times. The V gene is TRBV5-1, the J gene TRBJ2-7, with 10 bases lining up with TRBD2. Germline lookup yields CDR1 SGHRS and CDR2 YFSETQ. V lost 8 bases, J lost 2 bases, and 10 bases stayed unmatched. This CDR3 region has 15 residues. CDR3 region: CASRLAGGTAYEQYF. The DNA of the CDR3 is TGCGCCAGTCGACTAGCGGGCGGGACAGCCTACGAGCAGTACTTC. Looking up the rest from reference TRBV5-1 and TRBJ2-7 gives the full variable domain: KAGVTQTPRYLIKTRGQQVTLSCSPISGHRSVSWYQQTPGQGLQFLFEYFSETQRNKGNFPGRFSGRQFSNSRSEMNVSTLELGDSALYLCASRLAGGTAYEQYFGPGTRLTVT.

This clonotype was seen a handful of times. The V and J genes are TRBV20-1 and TRBJ2-2; 11 nucleotides line up with TRBD2. V was clipped by 3 bases and J by 6 bases; unmatched bases: 15. This CDR3 comprises 18 residues. CDR1 is DFQATT, CDR2 SNEGSKA, per germline (reference sequence). The CDR3 here is CSASPNSGGATAAGELFF. As DNA, the CDR3 is TGCAGTGCTAGTCCGAATAGCGGGGGGGCCACCGCGGCCGGGGAGCTGTTTTTT.

This clonotype was detected a few times. The chain carries TRBV5-1 and TRBJ2-3; D uncertain. This CDR3 region has 16 residues. V gave up 0 bases and J gave up 2 bases, with 13 bases separating them. CDR1 and CDR2 from the germline V gene are SGHRS and YFSETQ. The CDR3 region has the DNA TGCGCCAGCAGCTTGGCGTTCGCAGGATCCACAGATACGCAGTATTTT. Translated, it gives CASSLAFAGSTDTQYF.